The 8 T cell receptor beta chains in this list originate from one sample, sequenced in a study of cytotoxic CD8 clonotypes in ibrutinib-treated CLL. Sequenced by immunoSEQ multiplex PCR; TCRdb stores in-frame clones only, minus some. This table has 70,000 to 80,000 clones, approximately 82% appearing once. Source: PBMCs, taken after 24 months of ibrutinib treatment. The receptor source for this set is a human donor with chronic lymphocytic leukemia.

This chain links TRBV28 with TRBJ2-7; the D is unclear. CDR1 is MDHEN and CDR2 is SYDVKM in the germline V gene. The CDR3 contains 14 residues. Trimming stripped 2 bases from V and 3 bases from J, with 11 bases between. DNA for the CDR3: TGTGCCAGCAGTTTACCACAGCTACACTACGAGCAGTACTTC. It is translated as CASSLPQLHYEQYF.

V usage is TRBV15 and J usage is TRBJ2-5, with a weak D call TRBD1 (6 bases). The germline V gene has CDR1 LNHNV and CDR2 YYDKDF (reference sequence). There are 15 residues in the CDR3. The ends were cut back, 2 bases at V and 0 bases at J, with 10 bases in the middle. The CDR3 sequence is CATSRQGKDQETQYF. In DNA form, the CDR3 reads TGTGCCACCAGCAGACAGGGGAAGGACCAAGAGACCCAGTACTTC.

This clone was recorded only once. V is TRBV5-1 and J is TRBJ2-1; D gene unclear. The CDR3 covers 15 residues. The germline gives CDR1 SGHRS, CDR2 YFSETQ. V shed 5 bases and J shed 2 bases, with 14 bases lying between them. The CDR3 loop is CASRPEQKPYNEQFF. DNA of the CDR3: TGCGCCAGCAGGCCAGAACAGAAACCCTACAATGAGCAGTTCTTC.

This chain links TRBV28 with TRBJ1-2; the match to TRBD1 covers 7 bases. The germline CDR1 and CDR2 sequences are MDHEN and SYDVKM. The CDR3 sequence is 13 residues long. J gave up 3 bases and V 6 bases, and 4 bases lay outside the gene matches. CDR3 region: CASSITGDYGYTF. The CDR3 DNA follows: TGTGCCAGCAGCATCACAGGGGACTATGGCTACACCTTC.

The chain links TRBV5-1 to TRBJ2-2; 11 bases agree with TRBD2. Germline V lookup: CDR1 SGHRS, CDR2 YFSETQ. The junction had 3 bases not matched to a gene; V was cut back by 5 bases and J by 3 bases. CDR3 length: 15 residues. Here the CDR3 DNA reads TGCGCCAGCAGACGGGGACTAGCGGACACCGGGGAGCTGTTTTTT. This gives the protein CASRRGLADTGELFF.

The J gene is TRBJ2-3, the V gene TRBV4-1, with 7 bases matching TRBD2. The CDR3 has 16 residues. In germline, CDR1 is MGHRA, CDR2 YSYEKL. The junction had 7 bases not matched to a gene; V was cut back by 4 bases and J by 0 bases. CDR3 residues: CASSPQRGTSTDTQYF. The CDR3 bases are TGCGCCAGCAGCCCCCAGCGGGGCACTAGCACAGATACGCAGTATTTT.

The chain has TRBV6-1 and TRBJ1-5; 10 bases align to TRBD1. The CDR3 is 15 amino acids. Trimming cost V 4 bases and J 4 bases; bases outside gene matches: 4. Germline-derived CDR1 and CDR2 are MNHNS and SASEGT. The CDR3 sequence is CASSGTGGTNQPQHF. CDR3 in DNA: TGTGCCAGCAGTGGGACAGGGGGGACGAATCAGCCCCAGCATTTT.

CDR3 in amino acids: CASSFGDSTDTQYF. The CDR3 DNA sequence: TGTGCCAGCAGTTTTGGGGACAGTACAGATACGCAGTATTTT. The gene calls are TRBV28 and TRBJ2-3; 7 bases are a match to TRBD1. The CDR3 sequence is 14 residues long. The J segment lost 3 bases and the V segment lost 3 bases, leaving 3 bases of the junction unmatched. CDR1 and CDR2 from the germline V gene are MDHEN and SYDVKM.